These 16 T cell receptor beta chains originate from one sample sequenced in a study of blood T cell repertoires in COVID-19 (dated by TCRdb to the early 2020s). The library was produced with the immunoSEQ multiplex PCR assay. This is the immuneACCESS table as TCRdb keeps it, with only in-frame sequences that have V and J called. A part of the clones is gone; compared with another copy, unresolved V genes explain less than half, and the rest is unexplained. The sample includes 20,000 to 25,000 clones, with approximately 91% observed a single time. 9.5% to 12% of the sample is held by the ten biggest clonotypes. Material for sequencing was peripheral blood. These receptors came from a human donor in a cohort sampled during active COVID-19. The donor label of this sample is uncertain.

This chain joins TRBV5-4 and TRBJ2-1; 10 nucleotides align to TRBD2. CDR1 and CDR2 (germline): SGHNT, YYREEE (reference sequence). After removal of 4 bases from V and 6 bases from J, the junction contained 7 bases not matched to a gene. This CDR3 spans 15 amino acids. This CDR3 reads CASSLGLADLNEQFF. In nucleotides, the CDR3 is TGTGCCAGCAGCCTCGGACTAGCGGATCTCAATGAGCAGTTCTTC.

The chain combines TRBV7-8 with TRBJ2-3, with 7 bases identical to TRBD2. Per the germline V gene, CDR1 is SGHVS and CDR2 is FQNEAQ. The CDR3 length is 17 residues. The trim removed 5 bases at V and 5 bases at J, leaving 16 bases unmatched. CDR3 protein: CASSQAWGGSGGDTQYF. Written as DNA, the CDR3 is TGTGCCAGCAGCCAGGCGTGGGGCGGGAGTGGAGGAGATACGCAGTATTTT.

V usage is TRBV2 and J usage is TRBJ2-5; D is perhaps TRBD1 (5 bases). The V gene's germline CDR1 is SNHLY and CDR2 FYNNEI. The V end lost 4 bases, the J end lost 7 bases, and 16 bases lay between the germline ends. The CDR3 runs 14 residues. CDR3 nucleotide sequence: TGTGCCAGCAGTGCGTCCCCTCTACAGGTGACCCAGTACTTC. It is translated as CASSASPLQVTQYF.

This chain connects TRBV28 to TRBJ2-7; a weak D match, TRBD1 (6 bases). The germline V and J ends were trimmed by 6 bases and 5 bases, with 17 bases remaining between them. Germline CDR1 MDHEN, CDR2 SYDVKM. The CDR3 runs 14 residues. CDR3 region: CASSPSGQTHEQYF. The DNA for the CDR3 is TGTGCCAGCAGCCCATCCGGACAGACCCACGAGCAGTACTTC.

The sample holds one count of this clone. V is TRBV18 and J is TRBJ1-3, with D perhaps TRBD1 (5 bases). The V and J ends lost 2 bases and 3 bases respectively, with 8 bases between them. CDR1 and CDR2 (germline): KGHSH, LQKENI. The CDR3 loop spans 14 amino acids. The CDR3 region has the DNA TGTGCCAGCTCACCAAATACAGGTGGAAACACCATATATTTT. It is translated as CASSPNTGGNTIYF. Variable domain in full (rest from reference TRBV18 and TRBJ1-3): NAGVMQNPRHLVRRRGQEARLRCSPMKGHSHVYWYRQLPEEGLKFMVYLQKENIIDESGMPKERFSAEFPKEGPSILRIQQVVRGDSAAYFCASSPNTGGNTIYFGEGSWLTVV.

The genes are TRBV28 and TRBJ1-6; maybe TRBD1 (5 bases). The V end was cut by 3 bases, the J end by 7 bases, with 10 bases between. Looked up from germline, CDR1 is MDHEN and CDR2 is SYDVKM. The CDR3 extends over 14 amino acids. The CDR3 sequence is CASSLGGTNSPLHF. In nucleotides, the CDR3 is TGTGCCAGCAGTTTGGGGGGAACGAATTCACCCCTCCACTTT.

This chain uses TRBV2 with TRBJ2-1; 8 positions agree with TRBD2. This CDR3 contains 14 residues. CDR1 and CDR2 from the germline V gene are SNHLY and FYNNEI. Unmatched junction bases numbered 5, after V lost 3 bases and J lost 7 bases. DNA for the CDR3: TGTGCCAGCAGTGAGTCTCTAGCGGGTAATGAGCAGTTCTTC. Translating gives CASSESLAGNEQFF.

The V call is TRBV7-6, the J call TRBJ2-5; 10 positions agree with TRBD1. CDR1 SGHVS and CDR2 FNYEAQ come from the germline V gene. V lost 4 bases, J lost 4 bases, and 9 bases stayed unmatched. This CDR3 contains 16 residues. The CDR3 DNA reads as TGTGCCAGCAGCTACCAGACAGGGGGCCAGGGAGAGACCCAGTACTTC. Protein sequence: CASSYQTGGQGETQYF.

This sequence joins TRBV6-1 and TRBJ2-7, with D possibly TRBD2 on 6 matching bases. The length of the CDR3 is 14 residues. The germline V gene encodes CDR1 MNHNS and CDR2 SASEGT. V was shortened by 3 bases and J by 0 bases, with 9 bases between the two germline ends. The CDR3 region is CASSDAGSSYEQYF. CDR3 sequence (DNA): TGTGCCAGCAGTGACGCCGGGAGCTCCTACGAGCAGTACTTC.

This chain links TRBV7-6 with TRBJ2-3; TRBD2 aligns across 7 bases. V trimming: 5 bases; J trimming: 4 bases; junction bases outside the gene matches: 18. Germline V CDR1 and CDR2: SGHVS, FNYEAQ. The CDR3 has 18 residues. The CDR3 DNA reads as TGTGCCAGCAGCGTAGAAGGGAGGGTTGGCCTAGGGGCAGATACGCAGTATTTT. Protein product: CASSVEGRVGLGADTQYF.

This clone occurred once. The chain couples TRBV6-5 to TRBJ2-1; 7 nucleotides agree with TRBD2. Germline CDR1 and CDR2: MNHEY and SVGAGI. This CDR3 contains 14 residues. J lost 9 bases, V lost 0 bases, and 5 bases had no gene match. The chain's CDR3 is CASSYSREGVEQFF. The CDR3 DNA reads as TGTGCCAGCAGTTACTCGAGGGAGGGCGTTGAGCAGTTCTTC.

The rearrangement uses TRBV5-4 and TRBJ1-1, with 10 bases aligning to TRBD1. Germline values: CDR1 SGHNT, CDR2 YYREEE (reference sequence). V was clipped by 5 bases and J by 0 bases; unmatched bases: 4. The CDR3 sequence is 15 residues long. CDR3 amino acids: CASRTGGGVNTEAFF. CDR3 bases: TGTGCCAGCAGGACAGGGGGCGGGGTGAACACTGAAGCTTTCTTT.

For this clone: Other nucleotide sequences from this sample produce the same CDR3. This sequence joins TRBV27 and TRBJ2-2, with a weak D call TRBD2 (5 bases). The CDR3 is 13 amino acids. The ends were cut back, 6 bases at V and 5 bases at J, with 10 bases in the middle. Germline V gives CDR1 MNHEY, CDR2 SMNVEV (reference sequence). The CDR3 nucleotides read TGTGCCAGCAGCCCCCTAGCAACCGGGGAGCTGTTTTTT. Translation gives CASSPLATGELFF.

The chain recombines TRBV9 with TRBJ2-3, with 16 bases matching TRBD2. With 4 bases clipped from V and 3 bases from J, the junction kept 5 bases outside the gene matches. Germline loops: CDR1 SGDLS, CDR2 YYNGEE. The length of the CDR3 is 17 residues. The CDR3 spells CASSTGTSGGDTDTQYF. The CDR3 DNA reads TGTGCCAGCAGCACTGGGACTAGCGGGGGGGATACAGATACGCAGTATTTT. Together with reference TRBV9 and TRBJ2-3, the CDR3 gives the full variable domain: DSGVTQTPKHLITATGQRVTLRCSPRSGDLSVYWYQQSLDQGLQFLIQYYNGEERAKGNILERFSAQQFPDLHSELNLSSLELGDSALYFCASSTGTSGGDTDTQYFGPGTRLTVL.

This chain joins TRBV5-1 and TRBJ2-1; 8 nucleotides line up with TRBD2. CDR1 is SGHRS and CDR2 is YFSETQ in the germline V gene. V trimming: 4 bases; J trimming: 14 bases; junction bases outside the gene matches: 8. The CDR3 loop spans 12 amino acids. The CDR3 region has the DNA TGCGCCAGCAGCAACCCGGGAGGGTCGGAGTTCTTC. This translates into CASSNPGGSEFF.

The rearrangement uses TRBV20-1 and TRBJ1-1; no clear D gene. Germline V gene sequence: CDR1 DFQATT, CDR2 SNEGSKA (reference sequence). The V gene lost 3 bases and the J gene lost 1 base, with 6 bases spanning the gap. The CDR3 loop spans 12 amino acids. The CDR3 nucleotides are TGCAGTGCTAGTCAGTGGAACACTGAAGCTTTCTTT. This codes for CSASQWNTEAFF.